The rows below give T cell receptor beta chains drawn from one sample of a study of blood T cell repertoires in COVID-19. The data were produced by immunoSEQ multiplex PCR, yet TCRdb's version contains in-frame clones alone and is incomplete. The sample contains over 150,000 clones, roughly nine tenths of which appear only once. Sequencing was carried out using peripheral blood. The receptors here all came from a man aged 18 to 30 who had recovered from COVID-19. CDR3s include the opening cysteine and the closing phenylalanine or tryptophan. Fields, in order: J gene, clone size, V gene, D gene, CDR3 DNA, CDR3 protein. D genes are given only for firm matches. Clone size is shown for a subset of rows, as once, few, many or a class of expanded clone.

J gene: TRBJ1-2; clone size: -; V gene: TRBV4-1; D gene: -; CDR3 DNA: TGCGCCAGCAGCCAAGGCCGAAGGGGCAGCGCCGACTATGGCTACACCTTC; CDR3 protein: CASSQGRRGSADYGYTF
J gene: TRBJ2-3; clone size: -; V gene: TRBV15; D gene: -; CDR3 DNA: TGTGCCACCAGCGGCCTAGCTGAACGTGTTACGCAGTATTTT; CDR3 protein: CATSGLAERVTQYF
J gene: TRBJ2-1; clone size: -; V gene: TRBV18; D gene: TRBD2; CDR3 DNA: TGTGCCAGCTCACCTGCGACTAGCGGGCCCAATGAGCAGTTCTTC; CDR3 protein: CASSPATSGPNEQFF
J gene: TRBJ2-5; clone size: -; V gene: TRBV7-8; D gene: -; CDR3 DNA: TGTGCCAGCAGCTTAGTGGCAGCCGGACTCCAAGAGACCCAGTACTTC; CDR3 protein: CASSLVAAGLQETQYF
J gene: TRBJ2-7; clone size: -; V gene: TRBV4-3; D gene: -; CDR3 DNA: TGCGCCAGCAGCCAAGATCTTCACGGCTACGAGCAGTACTTC; CDR3 protein: CASSQDLHGYEQYF
J gene: TRBJ1-1; clone size: -; V gene: TRBV28; D gene: -; CDR3 DNA: TGTGCCAGCACCCCCTGGGAGCAGGCGGGGGGCACTGAAGCTTTCTTT; CDR3 protein: CASTPWEQAGGTEAFF
J gene: TRBJ1-1; clone size: -; V gene: TRBV6-5; D gene: -; CDR3 DNA: TGTGCCAGCAGTCCCGGGACAACGAACACTGAAGCTTTCTTT; CDR3 protein: CASSPGTTNTEAFF
J gene: TRBJ2-4; clone size: -; V gene: TRBV7-8; D gene: -; CDR3 DNA: TGTGCCAGCAGCCAGTCGACAGCTCCTCAGTACTTC; CDR3 protein: CASSQSTAPQYF
J gene: TRBJ2-3; clone size: -; V gene: TRBV3-1/TRBV3-2; D gene: -; CDR3 DNA: TGTGCCAGCAGCCAAGACGGTAGAGATACGCAGTATTTT; CDR3 protein: CASSQDGRDTQYF
J gene: TRBJ2-2; clone size: once; V gene: TRBV9; D gene: TRBD2; CDR3 DNA: TGTGCCAGCAGCGTAGGGGGACTAGCCAACACCGGGGAGCTGTTTTTT; CDR3 protein: CASSVGGLANTGELFF
J gene: TRBJ2-7; clone size: -; V gene: TRBV4-2; D gene: -; CDR3 DNA: TGTGCCAGCAGCCAACGTGCGGGGTACGAGCAGTACTTC; CDR3 protein: CASSQRAGYEQYF
J gene: TRBJ2-1; clone size: once; V gene: TRBV14; D gene: -; CDR3 DNA: TGTGCCAGCAGCCAAGACCGCGGGGTGATCTACAATGAGCAGTTCTTC; CDR3 protein: CASSQDRGVIYNEQFF
J gene: TRBJ1-1; clone size: -; V gene: TRBV11-2; D gene: -; CDR3 DNA: TGTGCCAGCAGCTTAGCCGACAGGGAAGCTTTCTTT; CDR3 protein: CASSLADREAFF
J gene: TRBJ2-1; clone size: -; V gene: TRBV7-9; D gene: -; CDR3 DNA: TGTGCCAGCAGCTTAGAGCCCCTATTGCGGGGATCCCAAGGGCAGTTCTTC; CDR3 protein: CASSLEPLLRGSQGQFF
J gene: TRBJ2-7; clone size: once; V gene: TRBV27; D gene: -; CDR3 DNA: TGTGCCAGCCGACAGGGAGGATATTCCTACGAGCAGTACTTC; CDR3 protein: CASRQGGYSYEQYF
J gene: TRBJ2-2; clone size: once; V gene: TRBV4-1; D gene: TRBD2; CDR3 DNA: TGCGCCAGCAGCCAAGGAGGCGGGAGGGAGAGCGGGGAGCTGTTTTTT; CDR3 protein: CASSQGGGRESGELFF
J gene: TRBJ2-3; clone size: -; V gene: TRBV29-1; D gene: TRBD2; CDR3 DNA: TGCAGCGTTGATGGTGTAGCGGGAGGGCCCACAGATACGCAGTATTTT; CDR3 protein: CSVDGVAGGPTDTQYF
J gene: TRBJ1-1; clone size: -; V gene: TRBV7-9; D gene: -; CDR3 DNA: TGTGCCAGCAGCTTACAGGCCGTGAATCCTGAAGCTTTCTTT; CDR3 protein: CASSLQAVNPEAFF
J gene: TRBJ1-2; clone size: -; V gene: TRBV5-4; D gene: TRBD1; CDR3 DNA: TGTGCCAGCAGCTCGGGATCGACAGGGCGTAACGGCTACACCTTC; CDR3 protein: CASSSGSTGRNGYTF
J gene: TRBJ1-2; clone size: -; V gene: TRBV9; D gene: TRBD1; CDR3 DNA: TGTGCCAGCAGCAAAGGACAGGTCCTCTATGGCTACACCTTC; CDR3 protein: CASSKGQVLYGYTF
J gene: TRBJ2-7; clone size: few; V gene: TRBV9; D gene: TRBD1; CDR3 DNA: TGTGCCAGCAGCGTAGAACAGGGGTGGGGGGAGCAGTACTTC; CDR3 protein: CASSVEQGWGEQYF
J gene: TRBJ2-1; clone size: -; V gene: TRBV6-1; D gene: -; CDR3 DNA: TGTGCCAGCAGTGAGGACAGAAACAATGAGCAGTTCTTC; CDR3 protein: CASSEDRNNEQFF
J gene: TRBJ2-7; clone size: -; V gene: TRBV25-1; D gene: -; CDR3 DNA: TGTGCCAGCAGTCCCCTAGGAGGTTACGAGCAGTACTTC; CDR3 protein: CASSPLGGYEQYF
J gene: TRBJ1-1; clone size: -; V gene: TRBV7-9; D gene: TRBD1; CDR3 DNA: TGTGCCAGCAGCTTAACCGGGACAGGGTATAGTGAAGCTTTCTTT; CDR3 protein: CASSLTGTGYSEAFF
J gene: TRBJ2-3; clone size: -; V gene: TRBV7-6; D gene: -; CDR3 DNA: TGTGCCAGCAGCTTAGGACCGAGGGCCACGGGTGGCACAGATACGCAGTATTTT; CDR3 protein: CASSLGPRATGGTDTQYF
J gene: TRBJ2-1; clone size: -; V gene: TRBV5-1; D gene: -; CDR3 DNA: TGCGCCAGCAGGCGACAGACTGGAAACTCCTACAATGAGCAGTTCTTC; CDR3 protein: CASRRQTGNSYNEQFF
J gene: TRBJ2-5; clone size: -; V gene: TRBV4-3; D gene: TRBD2; CDR3 DNA: TGCGCCAGCAGCCCGAGCGGGATCAAAACGGGAGAGACCCAGTACTTC; CDR3 protein: CASSPSGIKTGETQYF
J gene: TRBJ2-1; clone size: -; V gene: TRBV11-1; D gene: TRBD1; CDR3 DNA: TGTGCCAGCAGCTCAACAGGGGCCTACAATGAGCAGTTCTTC; CDR3 protein: CASSSTGAYNEQFF
J gene: TRBJ2-2; clone size: -; V gene: TRBV11-2; D gene: -; CDR3 DNA: TGTGCCAGCAGCTTAGGTAGGACAGCGAACACCGGGGAGCTGTTTTTT; CDR3 protein: CASSLGRTANTGELFF
J gene: TRBJ2-7; clone size: -; V gene: TRBV6-5; D gene: TRBD2; CDR3 DNA: TGTGCCAGCAGCCGGTTAGGCGGGGGCTCCTACGAGCAGTACTTC; CDR3 protein: CASSRLGGGSYEQYF
J gene: TRBJ2-1; clone size: -; V gene: TRBV7-2; D gene: -; CDR3 DNA: TGTGCCAGCAGCTTAGCCCCGAGCTCCTACAATGAGCAGTTCTTC; CDR3 protein: CASSLAPSSYNEQFF
J gene: TRBJ2-7; clone size: -; V gene: TRBV19; D gene: -; CDR3 DNA: TGTGCCAGTGGAGAGGGAGGACCCTACGAGCAGTACTTC; CDR3 protein: CASGEGGPYEQYF
J gene: TRBJ1-3; clone size: -; V gene: TRBV9; D gene: TRBD1; CDR3 DNA: TGTGCCAGCAGCTCCATAGGGACAGCTGGAAACACCATATATTTT; CDR3 protein: CASSSIGTAGNTIYF
J gene: TRBJ2-2; clone size: -; V gene: TRBV5-1; D gene: -; CDR3 DNA: TGCGCCAGCAGCTTGGAGCTAGCCCTCGCGAACACCGGGGAGCTGTTTTTT; CDR3 protein: CASSLELALANTGELFF
J gene: TRBJ2-7; clone size: once; V gene: TRBV7-2; D gene: -; CDR3 DNA: TGTGCCAGCAGCTTTCCAGGGTCCTACGAGCAGTACTTC; CDR3 protein: CASSFPGSYEQYF
J gene: TRBJ2-1; clone size: -; V gene: TRBV7-2; D gene: TRBD2; CDR3 DNA: TGTGCCAGCAGCCCGACTAGCGGGGATTTCTACAATGAGCAGTTCTTC; CDR3 protein: CASSPTSGDFYNEQFF
J gene: TRBJ1-2; clone size: -; V gene: TRBV27; D gene: -; CDR3 DNA: TGTGCCAGCAGCGTAAGCGGGACCCTCTATGGCTACACCTTC; CDR3 protein: CASSVSGTLYGYTF
J gene: TRBJ1-2; clone size: -; V gene: TRBV11-2; D gene: -; CDR3 DNA: TGTGCCAGCAGCTTAGTCAGGGCTGGCTACACCTTC; CDR3 protein: CASSLVRAGYTF
J gene: TRBJ1-4; clone size: -; V gene: TRBV10-2; D gene: -; CDR3 DNA: TGCGCCAGCACTGTTAACCGGGACTCCTATGAAAAACTGTTTTTT; CDR3 protein: CASTVNRDSYEKLFF
J gene: TRBJ2-1; clone size: -; V gene: TRBV10-3; D gene: TRBD2; CDR3 DNA: TGTGCCATCAGTGCTCTGGGCGGGGCGGGAGATAATGAGCAGTTCTTC; CDR3 protein: CAISALGGAGDNEQFF
J gene: TRBJ2-4; clone size: -; V gene: TRBV28; D gene: -; CDR3 DNA: TGTGCCAGCAGCCCGTCGGGGGGCCCCAAAAACATTCAGTACTTC; CDR3 protein: CASSPSGGPKNIQYF
J gene: TRBJ2-7; clone size: -; V gene: TRBV6-5; D gene: TRBD1; CDR3 DNA: TGTGCCAGATCAAAAACCGGGACAGGGGGTGACGAGCAGTACTTC; CDR3 protein: CARSKTGTGGDEQYF
J gene: TRBJ1-1; clone size: -; V gene: TRBV6-2/TRBV6-3; D gene: -; CDR3 DNA: TGTGCCAGCAGTGGACAGATATCGAACACTGAAGCTTTCTTT; CDR3 protein: CASSGQISNTEAFF
J gene: TRBJ2-7; clone size: -; V gene: TRBV19; D gene: -; CDR3 DNA: TGTGCCAGTAGTATATATGGGGGCGCCTACGAGCAGTACTTC; CDR3 protein: CASSIYGGAYEQYF
J gene: TRBJ2-5; clone size: -; V gene: TRBV2; D gene: TRBD1; CDR3 DNA: TGTGCCACCTACCCCGGGACAGAAGAGACCCAGTACTTC; CDR3 protein: CATYPGTEETQYF
J gene: TRBJ2-3; clone size: -; V gene: TRBV27; D gene: TRBD2; CDR3 DNA: TGTGCCAGCAGTTTATCGGGACTAGCGGGGTATAGCACAGATACGCAGTATTTT; CDR3 protein: CASSLSGLAGYSTDTQYF
J gene: TRBJ2-2; clone size: -; V gene: TRBV4-2; D gene: TRBD2; CDR3 DNA: TGTGCCAGCAGCCAAGTGGCGGGACTAACCACCGGGGAGCTGTTTTTT; CDR3 protein: CASSQVAGLTTGELFF
J gene: TRBJ2-7; clone size: -; V gene: TRBV7-2; D gene: TRBD1; CDR3 DNA: TGTGCCAGCAGCTTTGACAGGGCATCCTACGAGCAGTACTTC; CDR3 protein: CASSFDRASYEQYF